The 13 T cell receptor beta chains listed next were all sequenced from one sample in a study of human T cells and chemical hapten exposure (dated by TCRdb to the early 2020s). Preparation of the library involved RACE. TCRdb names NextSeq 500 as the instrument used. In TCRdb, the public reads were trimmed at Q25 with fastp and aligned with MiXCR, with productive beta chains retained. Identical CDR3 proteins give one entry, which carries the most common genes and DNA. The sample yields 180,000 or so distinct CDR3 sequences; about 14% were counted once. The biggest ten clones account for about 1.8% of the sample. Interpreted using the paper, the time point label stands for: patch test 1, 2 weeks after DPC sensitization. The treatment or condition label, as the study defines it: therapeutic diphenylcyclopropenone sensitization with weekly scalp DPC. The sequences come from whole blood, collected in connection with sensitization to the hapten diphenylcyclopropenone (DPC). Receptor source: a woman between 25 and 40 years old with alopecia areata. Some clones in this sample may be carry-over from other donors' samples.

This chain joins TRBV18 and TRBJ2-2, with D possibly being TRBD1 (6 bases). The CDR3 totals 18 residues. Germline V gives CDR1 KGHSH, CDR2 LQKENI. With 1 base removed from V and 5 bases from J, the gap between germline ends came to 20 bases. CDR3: CASSPQGTGRLTTGELFF. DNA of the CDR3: TGTGCCAGCTCACCACAAGGCACAGGGAGATTAACTACCGGGGAGCTGTTTTTT.

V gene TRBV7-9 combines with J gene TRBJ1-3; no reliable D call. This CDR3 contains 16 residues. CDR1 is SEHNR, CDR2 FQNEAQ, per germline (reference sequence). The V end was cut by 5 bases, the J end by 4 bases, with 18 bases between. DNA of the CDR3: TGTGCCAGCAGCAGCTCACCCGTCGCGGGGGGAAACACCATATATTTT. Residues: CASSSSPVAGGNTIYF.

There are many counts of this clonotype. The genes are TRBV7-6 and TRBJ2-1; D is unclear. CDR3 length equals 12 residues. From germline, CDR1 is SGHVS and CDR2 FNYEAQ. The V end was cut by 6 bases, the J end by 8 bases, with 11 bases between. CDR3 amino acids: CASSPTRDEQFF. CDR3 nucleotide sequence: TGTGCCAGCAGTCCCACCCGGGATGAGCAGTTCTTC.

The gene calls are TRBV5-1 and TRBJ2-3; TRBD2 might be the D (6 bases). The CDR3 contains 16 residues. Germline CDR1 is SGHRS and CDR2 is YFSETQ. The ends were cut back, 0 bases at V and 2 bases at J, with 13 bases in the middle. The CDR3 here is CASSLGSGPNTDTQYF. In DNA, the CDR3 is TGCGCCAGCAGCTTGGGTAGCGGACCTAACACAGATACGCAGTATTTT.

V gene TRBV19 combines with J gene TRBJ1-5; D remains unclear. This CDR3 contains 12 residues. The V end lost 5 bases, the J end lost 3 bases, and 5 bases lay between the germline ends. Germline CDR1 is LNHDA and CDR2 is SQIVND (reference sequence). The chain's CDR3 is CASSDINQPQHF. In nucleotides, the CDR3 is TGTGCCAGTAGTGACATCAATCAGCCCCAGCATTTT.

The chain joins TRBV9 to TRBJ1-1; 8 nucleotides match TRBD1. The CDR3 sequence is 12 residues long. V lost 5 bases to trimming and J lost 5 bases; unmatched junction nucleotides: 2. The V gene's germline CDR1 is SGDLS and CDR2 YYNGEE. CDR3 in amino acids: CASSRDRTEAFF. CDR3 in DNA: TGTGCCAGCAGTCGGGACAGGACTGAAGCTTTCTTT.

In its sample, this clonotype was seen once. CDR3 coding DNA: TGTGCCAGCAGTGAGATAGGACAGACCGGGGAGCTGTTTTTT. This sequence encodes CASSEIGQTGELFF. V and J are TRBV6-1 and TRBJ2-2; tentative D call: TRBD1 (6 bases). The CDR3 length is 14 residues. The ends were cut back, 3 bases at V and 5 bases at J, with 10 bases in the middle. In germline, CDR1 is MNHNS, CDR2 SASEGT.

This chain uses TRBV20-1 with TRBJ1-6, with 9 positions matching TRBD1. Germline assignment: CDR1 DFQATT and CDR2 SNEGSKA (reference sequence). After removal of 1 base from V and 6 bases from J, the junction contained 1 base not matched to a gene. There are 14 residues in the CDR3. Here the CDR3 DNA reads TGCAGTGCTAGAGTGGACAGGGGTAATTCACCCCTCCACTTT. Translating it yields CSARVDRGNSPLHF.

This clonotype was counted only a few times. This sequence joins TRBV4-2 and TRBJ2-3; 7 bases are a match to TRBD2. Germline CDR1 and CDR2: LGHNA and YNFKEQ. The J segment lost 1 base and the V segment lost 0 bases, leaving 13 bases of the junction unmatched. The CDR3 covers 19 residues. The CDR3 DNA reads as TGTGCCAGCAGCCAAGATCGAGCAGGTGCGGGAGTGGGCACAGATACGCAGTATTTT. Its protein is CASSQDRAGAGVGTDTQYF.

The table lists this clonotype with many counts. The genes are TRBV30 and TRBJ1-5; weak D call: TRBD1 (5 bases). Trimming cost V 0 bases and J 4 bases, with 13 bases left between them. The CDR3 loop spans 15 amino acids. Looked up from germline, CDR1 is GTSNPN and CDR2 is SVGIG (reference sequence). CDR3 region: CAWSVGASGNQPQHF. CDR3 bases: TGTGCCTGGAGTGTTGGGGCCTCAGGGAATCAGCCCCAGCATTTT.

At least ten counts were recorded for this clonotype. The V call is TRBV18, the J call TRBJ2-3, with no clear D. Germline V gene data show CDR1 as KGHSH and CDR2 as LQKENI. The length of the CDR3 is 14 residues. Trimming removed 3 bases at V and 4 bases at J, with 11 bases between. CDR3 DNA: TGTGCCAGCTCACCTCCAGACGGTTCAGATACGCAGTATTTT. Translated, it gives CASSPPDGSDTQYF.

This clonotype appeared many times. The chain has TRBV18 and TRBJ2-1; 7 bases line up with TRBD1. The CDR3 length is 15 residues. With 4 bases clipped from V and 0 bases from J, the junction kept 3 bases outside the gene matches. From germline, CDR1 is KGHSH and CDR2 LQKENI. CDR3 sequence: CASSRGTASYNEQFF. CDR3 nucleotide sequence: TGTGCCAGCTCACGGGGGACAGCCTCCTACAATGAGCAGTTCTTC.

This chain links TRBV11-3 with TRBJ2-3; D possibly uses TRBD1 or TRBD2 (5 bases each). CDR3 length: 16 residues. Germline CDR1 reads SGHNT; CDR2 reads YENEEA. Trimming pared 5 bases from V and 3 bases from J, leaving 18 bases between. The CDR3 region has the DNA TGTGCCAGCAGCCCCGGGACGGGTTCCTGGACAGATACGCAGTATTTT. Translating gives CASSPGTGSWTDTQYF.